The rows below give T cell receptor beta chains drawn from one sample of a study of CD4 T cells in relation to SARS-CoV-2 and coronaviruses. Their cognate antigens are unknown. The data were produced by immunoSEQ multiplex PCR, yet TCRdb's version contains in-frame clones alone and is incomplete. The profile covers tens of thousands of clones, with more than 65% appearing a single time and more than 12% taken by the ten largest. Input material: CD4+ T cells from PBMCs, cultured in vitro. All receptors derive from a human donor in good health. CDR3s include the opening cysteine and the closing phenylalanine or tryptophan. D genes are given only for firm matches. Not all rows give a size; the values are once, few, many and, for expanded clones, a class.

few,TRBD2,TRBV27,TRBJ2-2,TGTGCCAGCAGTACCATTCAAGCGGGGTCTTTCGCCGGGGAGCTGTTTTTT,CASSTIQAGSFAGELFF
once,TRBD2,TRBV27,TRBJ2-7,TGTGCCAGCAGAGGTGAGGGAGGGTCCTTCTCCTACGAGCAGTACTTC,CASRGEGGSFSYEQYF
NA,NA,TRBV4-3,TRBJ1-4,TGCGCCAGCAGCCAAGATGTCGGGGGTCAGGATGAAAAACTGTTTTTT,CASSQDVGGQDEKLFF
few,TRBD2,TRBV7-9,TRBJ2-1,TGTGCCAGCAGCTTAGGAGCGGGGGGCAATGAGCAGTTCTTC,CASSLGAGGNEQFF
NA,NA,TRBV5-6,TRBJ2-2,TGTGCCAGCAGCTCCACGAACACCGGGGAGCTGTTTTTT,CASSSTNTGELFF
NA,NA,TRBV5-1,TRBJ1-6,TGCGCCAGCAGCTTCGCCGGGGACGCTAATTCACCCCTCCACTTT,CASSFAGDANSPLHF
NA,NA,TRBV4-1,TRBJ2-1,TGCGCCAGCAGCCCCCACGCCCTGTACAATGAGCAGTTCTTC,CASSPHALYNEQFF
NA,NA,TRBV7-9,TRBJ2-7,TGTGCCAGCATCCCGGGGCAGGGAACCTACGAGCAGTACTTC,CASIPGQGTYEQYF
NA,NA,TRBV30,TRBJ2-2,TGTGCCTGGAGTGTTCACGCTGGGGACTTTTTGAACACCGGGGAGCTGTTTTTT,CAWSVHAGDFLNTGELFF
NA,TRBD2,TRBV30,TRBJ2-1,TGTGCCTGGAGTGGGGGAGCAGCGGGAAGTCACAATGAGCAGTTCTTC,CAWSGGAAGSHNEQFF
few,TRBD1,TRBV7-6,TRBJ1-6,TGTGCCAGCAGCTTACGGGGGACAGGCAAAGGTGGCTCCTATAATTCACCCCTCCACTTT,CASSLRGTGKGGSYNSPLHF
few,TRBD2,TRBV7-8,TRBJ2-1,TGTGCCAGCAGCTTGCGGGGGAGGTACAATGAGCAGTTCTTC,CASSLRGRYNEQFF
NA,NA,TRBV4-2,TRBJ2-1,TGTGCCAGCAGCCAAGCCTCTTACGCCCGTCCGTGGGGGGTTACACGCAATGAGCAGTTCTTC,CASSQASYARPWGVTRNEQFF
NA,TRBD2,TRBV5-4,TRBJ2-7,TGTGCCAGCAGCTTATGGACTAGCGGGAGTCAGGTTCGGGACTTC,CASSLWTSGSQVRDF
NA,TRBD2,TRBV30,TRBJ2-7,TGTGCCTGGAGTGCCGGGCCCGGGAGGGGTATTTACGAGCAGTACTTC,CAWSAGPGRGIYEQYF